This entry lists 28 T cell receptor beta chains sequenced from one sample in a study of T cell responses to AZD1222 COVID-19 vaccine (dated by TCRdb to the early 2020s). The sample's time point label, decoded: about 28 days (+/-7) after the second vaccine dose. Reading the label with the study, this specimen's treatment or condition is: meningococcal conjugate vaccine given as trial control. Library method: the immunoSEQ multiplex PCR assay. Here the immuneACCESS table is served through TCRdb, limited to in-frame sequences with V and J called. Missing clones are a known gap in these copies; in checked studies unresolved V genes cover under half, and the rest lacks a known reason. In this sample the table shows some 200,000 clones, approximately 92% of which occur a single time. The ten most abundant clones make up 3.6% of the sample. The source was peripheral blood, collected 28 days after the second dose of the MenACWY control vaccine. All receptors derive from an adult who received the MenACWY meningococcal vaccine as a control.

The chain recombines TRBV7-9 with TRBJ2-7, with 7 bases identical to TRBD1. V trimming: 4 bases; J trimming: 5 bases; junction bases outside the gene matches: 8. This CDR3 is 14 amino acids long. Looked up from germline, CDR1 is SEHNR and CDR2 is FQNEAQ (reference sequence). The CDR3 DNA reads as TGTGCCAGCAGCTCAACAGGACAGGTCGACGAGCAGTACTTC. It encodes CASSSTGQVDEQYF.

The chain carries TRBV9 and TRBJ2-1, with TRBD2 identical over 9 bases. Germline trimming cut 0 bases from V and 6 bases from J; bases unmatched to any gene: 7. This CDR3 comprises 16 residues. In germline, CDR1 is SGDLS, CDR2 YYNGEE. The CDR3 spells CASSVDIAGVGNEQFF. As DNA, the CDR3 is TGTGCCAGCAGCGTAGATATAGCGGGAGTGGGCAATGAGCAGTTCTTC.

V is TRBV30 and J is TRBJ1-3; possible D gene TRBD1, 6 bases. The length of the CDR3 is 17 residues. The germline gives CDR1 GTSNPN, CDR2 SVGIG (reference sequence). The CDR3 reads CALTPGQRVNSGNTIYF. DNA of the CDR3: TGTGCTTTAACCCCCGGACAGCGAGTAAACTCTGGAAACACCATATATTTT.

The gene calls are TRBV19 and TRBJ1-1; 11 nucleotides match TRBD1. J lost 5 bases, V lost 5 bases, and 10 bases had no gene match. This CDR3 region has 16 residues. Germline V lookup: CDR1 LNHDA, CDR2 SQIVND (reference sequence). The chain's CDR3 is CASSPRTGGRGTEAFF. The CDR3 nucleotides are TGTGCCAGTAGTCCAAGGACAGGGGGCCGAGGGACTGAAGCTTTCTTT.

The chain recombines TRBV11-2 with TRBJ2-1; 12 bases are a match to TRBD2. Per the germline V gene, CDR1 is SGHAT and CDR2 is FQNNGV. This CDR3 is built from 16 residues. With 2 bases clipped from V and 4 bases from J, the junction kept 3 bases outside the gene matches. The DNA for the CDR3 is TGTGCCAGCAGCTTAAGACTAGCGGGGGTTTACAATGAGCAGTTCTTC. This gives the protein CASSLRLAGVYNEQFF.

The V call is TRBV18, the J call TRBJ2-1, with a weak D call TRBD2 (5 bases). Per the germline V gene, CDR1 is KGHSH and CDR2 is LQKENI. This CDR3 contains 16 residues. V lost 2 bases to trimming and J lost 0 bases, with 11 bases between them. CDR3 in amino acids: CASSPEGRSSYNEQFF. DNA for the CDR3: TGTGCCAGCTCACCAGAGGGTCGTAGCTCCTACAATGAGCAGTTCTTC.

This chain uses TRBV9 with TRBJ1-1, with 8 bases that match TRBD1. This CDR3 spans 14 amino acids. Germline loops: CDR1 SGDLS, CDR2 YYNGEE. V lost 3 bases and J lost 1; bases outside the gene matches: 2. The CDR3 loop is CASSDGTGNTEAFF. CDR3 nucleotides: TGTGCCAGCAGCGATGGGACAGGGAACACTGAAGCTTTCTTT.

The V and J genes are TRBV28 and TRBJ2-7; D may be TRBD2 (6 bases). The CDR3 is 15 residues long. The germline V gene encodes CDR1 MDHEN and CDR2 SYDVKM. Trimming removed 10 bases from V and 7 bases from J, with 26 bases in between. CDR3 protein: CAITSYTGTAREQYF. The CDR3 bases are TGTGCCATCACGAGTTACACGGGGACTGCTAGAGAGCAGTACTTC.

The CDR3: CASSYGGETQYF. The DNA for the CDR3 is TGTGCCAGCAGTTACGGGGGCGAGACCCAGTACTTC. V gene TRBV6-5 combines with J gene TRBJ2-5; weak D call: TRBD1 (6 bases). Trimming took 2 bases from V and 5 from J, leaving 6 bases between them. The CDR3 is 12 amino acids. Germline CDR1 and CDR2: MNHEY and SVGAGI.

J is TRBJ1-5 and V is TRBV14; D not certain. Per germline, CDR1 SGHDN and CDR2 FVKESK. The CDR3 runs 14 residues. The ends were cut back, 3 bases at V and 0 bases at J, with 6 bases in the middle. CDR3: CASSQSGSNQPQHF. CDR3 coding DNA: TGTGCCAGCAGCCAGTCAGGTAGCAATCAGCCCCAGCATTTT. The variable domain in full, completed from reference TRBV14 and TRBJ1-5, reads EAGVTQFPSHSVIEKGQTVTLRCDPISGHDNLYWYRRVMGKEIKFLLHFVKESKQDESGMPNNRFLAERTGGTYSTLKVQPAELEDSGVYFCASSQSGSNQPQHFGDGTRLSIL.

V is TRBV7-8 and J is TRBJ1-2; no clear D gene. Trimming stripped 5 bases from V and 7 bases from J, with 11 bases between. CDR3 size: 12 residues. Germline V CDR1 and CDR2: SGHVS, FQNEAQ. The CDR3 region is CASSADGGGYTF. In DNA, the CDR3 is TGTGCCAGCAGCGCAGATGGAGGTGGCTACACCTTC.

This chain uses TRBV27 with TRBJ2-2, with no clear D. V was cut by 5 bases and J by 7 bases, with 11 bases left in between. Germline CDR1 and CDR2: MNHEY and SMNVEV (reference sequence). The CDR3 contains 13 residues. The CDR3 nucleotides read TGTGCCAGCAGTCCCTGGGGTGGCGGGGAGCTGTTTTTT. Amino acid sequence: CASSPWGGGELFF.

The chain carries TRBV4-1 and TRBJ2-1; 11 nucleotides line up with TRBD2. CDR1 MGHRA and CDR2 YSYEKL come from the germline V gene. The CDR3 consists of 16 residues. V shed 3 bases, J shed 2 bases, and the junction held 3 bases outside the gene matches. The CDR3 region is CASSQMTSGAYNEQFF. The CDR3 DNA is TGCGCCAGCAGCCAGATGACTAGCGGGGCCTACAATGAGCAGTTCTTC.

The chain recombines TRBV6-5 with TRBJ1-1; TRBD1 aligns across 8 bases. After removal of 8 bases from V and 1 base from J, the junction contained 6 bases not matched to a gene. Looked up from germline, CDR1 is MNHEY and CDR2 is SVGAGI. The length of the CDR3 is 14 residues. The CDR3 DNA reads TGTGCCAGCGGCAGGGGGCTCGAGAACACTGAAGCTTTCTTT. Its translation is CASGRGLENTEAFF.

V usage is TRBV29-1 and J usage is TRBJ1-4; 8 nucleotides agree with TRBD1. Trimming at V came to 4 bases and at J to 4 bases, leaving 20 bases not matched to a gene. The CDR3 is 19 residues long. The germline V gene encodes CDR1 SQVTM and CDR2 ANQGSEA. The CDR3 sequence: CSVVRSEDRARLSNEKLFF. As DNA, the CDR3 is TGCAGCGTTGTTCGGTCGGAGGACAGGGCTCGCTTAAGTAATGAAAAACTGTTTTTT. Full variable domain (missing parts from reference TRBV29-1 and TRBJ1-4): SAVISQKPSRDICQRGTSLTIQCQVDSQVTMMFWYRQQPGQSLTLIATANQGSEATYESGFVIDKFPISRPNLTFSTLTVSNMSPEDSSIYLCSVVRSEDRARLSNEKLFFGSGTQLSVL.

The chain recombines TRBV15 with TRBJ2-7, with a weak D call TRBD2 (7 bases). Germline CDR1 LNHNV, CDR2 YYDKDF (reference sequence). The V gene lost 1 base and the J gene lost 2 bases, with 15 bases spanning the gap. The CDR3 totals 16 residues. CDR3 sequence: CATSRGLRGGAYEQYF. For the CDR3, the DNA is TGTGCCACCAGCAGAGGTCTTAGAGGGGGGGCCTACGAGCAGTACTTC.

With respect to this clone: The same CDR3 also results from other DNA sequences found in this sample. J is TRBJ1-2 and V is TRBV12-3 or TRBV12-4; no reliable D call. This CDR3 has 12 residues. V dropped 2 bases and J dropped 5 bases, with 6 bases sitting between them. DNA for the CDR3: TGTGCCAGCAGTTTAACGGGTTATGGCTACACCTTC. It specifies CASSLTGYGYTF.

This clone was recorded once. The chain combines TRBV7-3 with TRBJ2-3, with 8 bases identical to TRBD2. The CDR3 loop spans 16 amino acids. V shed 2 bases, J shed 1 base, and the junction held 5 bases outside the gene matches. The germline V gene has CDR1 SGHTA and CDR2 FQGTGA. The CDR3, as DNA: TGTGCCAGCAGCTTAGGCCTAGCGGGCCGCACAGATACGCAGTATTTT. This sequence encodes CASSLGLAGRTDTQYF.

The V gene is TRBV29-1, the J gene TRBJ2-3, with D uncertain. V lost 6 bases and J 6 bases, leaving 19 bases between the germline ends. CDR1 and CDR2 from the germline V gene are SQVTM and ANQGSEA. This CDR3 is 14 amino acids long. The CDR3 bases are TGCAGCGTGAGTCAGGCCTCCGGTTCGGATACGCAGTATTTT. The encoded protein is CSVSQASGSDTQYF.

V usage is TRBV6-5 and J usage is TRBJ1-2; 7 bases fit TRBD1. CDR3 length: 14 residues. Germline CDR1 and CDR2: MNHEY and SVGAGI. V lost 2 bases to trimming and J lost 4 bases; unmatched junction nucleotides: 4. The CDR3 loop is CASSYTDRTYGYTF. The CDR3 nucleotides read TGTGCCAGCAGTTACACGGACAGGACCTATGGCTACACCTTC.

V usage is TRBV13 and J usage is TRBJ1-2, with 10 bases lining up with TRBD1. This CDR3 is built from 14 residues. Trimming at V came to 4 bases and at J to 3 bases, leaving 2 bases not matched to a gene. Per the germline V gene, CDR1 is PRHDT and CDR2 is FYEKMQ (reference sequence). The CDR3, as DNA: TGTGCCAGCAGCTCGACAGGGGGCTACTATGGCTACACCTTC. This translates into CASSSTGGYYGYTF.

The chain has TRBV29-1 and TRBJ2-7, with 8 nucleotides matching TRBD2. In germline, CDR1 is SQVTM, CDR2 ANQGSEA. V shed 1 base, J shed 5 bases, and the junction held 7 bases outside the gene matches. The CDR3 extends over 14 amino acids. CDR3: CSVEATVGGDEQYF. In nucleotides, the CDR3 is TGCAGCGTTGAAGCGACAGTCGGGGGGGACGAGCAGTACTTC.

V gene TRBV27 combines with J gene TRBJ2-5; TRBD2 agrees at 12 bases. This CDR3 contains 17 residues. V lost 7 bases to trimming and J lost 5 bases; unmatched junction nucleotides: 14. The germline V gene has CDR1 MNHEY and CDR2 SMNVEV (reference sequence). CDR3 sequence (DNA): TGTGCCAGCATTCCGACTAGCGGGAGCCATAGTAGTGAGACCCAGTACTTC. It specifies CASIPTSGSHSSETQYF.

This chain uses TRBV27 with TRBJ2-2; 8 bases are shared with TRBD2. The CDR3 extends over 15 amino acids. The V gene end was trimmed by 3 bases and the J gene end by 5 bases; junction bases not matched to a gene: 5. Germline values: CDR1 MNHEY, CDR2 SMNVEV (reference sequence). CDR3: CASSLGTRGTGELFF. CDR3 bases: TGTGCCAGCAGTTTGGGGACTAGAGGGACCGGGGAGCTGTTTTTT.

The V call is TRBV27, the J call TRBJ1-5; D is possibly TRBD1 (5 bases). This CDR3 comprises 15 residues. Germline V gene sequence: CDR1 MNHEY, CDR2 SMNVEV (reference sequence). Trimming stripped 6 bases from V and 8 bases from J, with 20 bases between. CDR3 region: CASRPDRTTPEPQHF. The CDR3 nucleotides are TGTGCCAGCAGGCCCGACAGAACAACCCCAGAGCCCCAGCATTTT.

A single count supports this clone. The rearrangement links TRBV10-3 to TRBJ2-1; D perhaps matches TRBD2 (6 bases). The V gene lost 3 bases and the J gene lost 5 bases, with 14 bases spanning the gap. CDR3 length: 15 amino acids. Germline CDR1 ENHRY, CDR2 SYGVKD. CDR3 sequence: CAISESGLENNEQFF. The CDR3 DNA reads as TGTGCCATCAGTGAATCGGGACTGGAGAACAATGAGCAGTTCTTC.

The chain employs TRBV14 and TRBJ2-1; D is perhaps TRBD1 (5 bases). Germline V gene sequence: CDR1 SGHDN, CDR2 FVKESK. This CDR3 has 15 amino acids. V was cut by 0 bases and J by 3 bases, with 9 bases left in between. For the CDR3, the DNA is TGTGCCAGCAGCCAAGATCAGGGCTTCTACAATGAGCAGTTCTTC. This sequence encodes CASSQDQGFYNEQFF.

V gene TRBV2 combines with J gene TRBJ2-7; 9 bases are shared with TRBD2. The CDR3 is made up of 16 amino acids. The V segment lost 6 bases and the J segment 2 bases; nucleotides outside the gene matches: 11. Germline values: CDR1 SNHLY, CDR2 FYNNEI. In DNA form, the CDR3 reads TGTGCCAGCAGGCCCCAGGGGGAGCGGGGGGCCTACGAGCAGTACTTC. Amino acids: CASRPQGERGAYEQYF.